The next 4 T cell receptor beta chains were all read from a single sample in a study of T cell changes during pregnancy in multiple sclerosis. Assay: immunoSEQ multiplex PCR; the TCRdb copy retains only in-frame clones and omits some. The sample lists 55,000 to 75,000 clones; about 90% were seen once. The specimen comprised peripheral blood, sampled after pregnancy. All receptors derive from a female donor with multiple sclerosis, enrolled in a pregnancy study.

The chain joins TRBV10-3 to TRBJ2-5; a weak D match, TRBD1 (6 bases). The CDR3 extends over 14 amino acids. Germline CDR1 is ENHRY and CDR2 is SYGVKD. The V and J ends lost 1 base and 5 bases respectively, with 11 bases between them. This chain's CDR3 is CAISELQGSETQYF. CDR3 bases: TGTGCCATCAGTGAGTTACAGGGCTCGGAGACCCAGTACTTC.

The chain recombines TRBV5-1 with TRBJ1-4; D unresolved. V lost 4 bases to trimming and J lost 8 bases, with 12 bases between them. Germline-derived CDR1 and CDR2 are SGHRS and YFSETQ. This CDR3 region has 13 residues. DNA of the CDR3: TGCGCCAGCAGCGCGATCGCGGGGGAAAAACTGTTTTTT. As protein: CASSAIAGEKLFF.

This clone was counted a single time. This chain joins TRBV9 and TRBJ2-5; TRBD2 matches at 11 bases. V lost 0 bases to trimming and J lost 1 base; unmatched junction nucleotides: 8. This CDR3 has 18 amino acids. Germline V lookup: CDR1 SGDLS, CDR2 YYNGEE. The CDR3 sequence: CASSVGVGTSGVQETQYF. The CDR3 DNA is TGTGCCAGCAGCGTAGGGGTGGGGACTAGCGGAGTCCAAGAGACCCAGTACTTC. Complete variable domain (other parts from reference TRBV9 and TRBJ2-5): DSGVTQTPKHLITATGQRVTLRCSPRSGDLSVYWYQQSLDQGLQFLIQYYNGEERAKGNILERFSAQQFPDLHSELNLSSLELGDSALYFCASSVGVGTSGVQETQYFGPGTRLLVL.

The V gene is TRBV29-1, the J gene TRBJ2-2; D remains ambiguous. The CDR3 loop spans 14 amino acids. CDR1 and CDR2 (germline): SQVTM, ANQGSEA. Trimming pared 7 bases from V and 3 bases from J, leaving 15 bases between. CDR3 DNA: TGCAGCGCCTCCGGGTCAACCGACACCGGGGAGCTGTTTTTT. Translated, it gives CSASGSTDTGELFF.